What follows are 6 T cell receptor beta chains derived from one specimen sequenced in a study of shared clonotypes between healthy human individuals. The data were produced by immunoSEQ multiplex PCR, yet TCRdb's version contains in-frame clones alone and is incomplete. The sample has millions of clones, 85% to 95% seen once. Sequenced material: naive CD4+ T cells sorted from blood. The subset was: CD45RA+ positively selected. The receptor source for this set is a man aged 18 to 29 in good health.

This clone was detected ten times or more. The CDR3 region has the DNA TGTGCCAGCAGCTTCCCGGACAGTAAGTACTATGGCTACACCTTC. Amino acids: CASSFPDSKYYGYTF. The gene calls are TRBV11-3 and TRBJ1-2, with D possibly TRBD1 on 6 matching bases. There are 15 residues in the CDR3. Germline CDR1 is SGHNT and CDR2 is YENEEA. Trimming took 3 bases from V and 3 from J, leaving 14 bases between them.

The genes are TRBV6-5 and TRBJ2-7; D is ambiguous. Per the germline V gene, CDR1 is MNHEY and CDR2 is SVGAGI. The CDR3 covers 14 residues. V was pared by 6 bases and J by 2 bases, with 14 bases between. The CDR3 loop is CASRPLGQAYEQYF. CDR3 nucleotide sequence: TGTGCCAGCAGACCGCTCGGGCAGGCCTACGAGCAGTACTTC.

In this sample, this clone turned up once. This same CDR3 is encoded by further DNA sequences in the sample. This sequence joins TRBV5-4 and TRBJ1-1, with 7 bases matching TRBD1. The CDR3 length is 14 residues. The ends lost 0 bases at V and 5 bases at J; junction bases unmatched: 4. Per germline, CDR1 SGHNT and CDR2 YYREEE (reference sequence). The CDR3 reads CASSLGQGTTEAFF. DNA of the CDR3: TGTGCCAGCAGCTTGGGACAGGGAACAACTGAAGCTTTCTTT.

The gene calls are TRBV18 and TRBJ1-3, with D tentatively TRBD1 (5 bases). This CDR3 contains 15 residues. CDR1 and CDR2 (germline): KGHSH, LQKENI. Trimming took off 5 bases at V and 0 bases at J, with 11 bases between the two ends. This CDR3 reads CASSGSTDSGNTIYF. CDR3 nucleotides: TGTGCCAGCTCAGGATCGACAGACTCTGGAAACACCATATATTTT. Together with reference TRBV18 and TRBJ1-3, the CDR3 gives the full variable domain: NAGVMQNPRHLVRRRGQEARLRCSPMKGHSHVYWYRQLPEEGLKFMVYLQKENIIDESGMPKERFSAEFPKEGPSILRIQQVVRGDSAAYFCASSGSTDSGNTIYFGEGSWLTVV.

The chain is built from TRBV19 and TRBJ1-1; 7 nucleotides align to TRBD1. This CDR3 has 14 residues. V lost 4 bases and J lost 1; bases outside the gene matches: 3. Germline-derived CDR1 and CDR2 are LNHDA and SQIVND (reference sequence). Here the CDR3 DNA reads TGTGCCAGTAGTAAAGGGGGCCCGAACACTGAAGCTTTCTTT. The encoded protein is CASSKGGPNTEAFF.

The chain joins TRBV7-3 to TRBJ1-6; D perhaps matches TRBD1 (5 bases). Germline CDR1 is SGHTA and CDR2 is FQGTGA. V lost 5 bases and J 7 bases, leaving 12 bases between the germline ends. The CDR3 consists of 14 residues. CDR3 coding DNA: TGTGCCAGCAGCCTACAGGCTGGGAATTCACCCCTCCACTTT. It specifies CASSLQAGNSPLHF. Full variable domain (rest looked up from reference TRBV7-3 and TRBJ1-6): GAGVSQTPSNKVTEKGKYVELRCDPISGHTALYWYRQSLGQGPEFLIYFQGTGAADDSGLPNDRFFAVRPEGSVSTLKIQRTERGDSAVYLCASSLQAGNSPLHFGNGTRLTVT.